A selection of T cell receptor beta chains follows, all from one sample in a study of T-cell memory formation after mild COVID-19. MiXCR, applied by TCRdb to the 5' RACE reads, yields one record per CDR3 protein. Among about 190,000 distinct CDR3 sequences, 27% were seen once, and the ten largest hold about an eighth. Source material: PBMCs or a T cell subset sorted from them (not recorded which). The receptors come from an adult woman who had mild COVID-19 (a few samples of this study predate the infection). Cell type and time point are not known. Each CDR3 is given with its conserved first and last residue. D genes are given only for firm matches. The size entry is marked missing in some rows and otherwise reads once, few, many or a size class.

D gene: TRBD1; clone size: few; V gene: TRBV3-1; J gene: TRBJ2-2; CDR3 DNA: TGTGCCAGCAGCCGACAGGGGGTAAACGGGGAGCTGTTTTTT; CDR3 protein: CASSRQGVNGELFF
D gene: TRBD2; clone size: few; V gene: TRBV5-5; J gene: TRBJ2-1; CDR3 DNA: TGTGCCAGCAGCTCGGGACTAGCCGATGAGCAGTTCTTC; CDR3 protein: CASSSGLADEQFF
D gene: TRBD1; clone size: -; V gene: TRBV5-1; J gene: TRBJ2-5; CDR3 DNA: TGCGCCAGCAGCTCCCGGGACAGCACGGGGGAGACCCAGTACTTC; CDR3 protein: CASSSRDSTGETQYF
D gene: -; clone size: -; V gene: TRBV18; J gene: TRBJ1-3; CDR3 DNA: TGTGCCAGCTCACCACCGGCAGGTGGAAACACCATATATTTT; CDR3 protein: CASSPPAGGNTIYF
D gene: -; clone size: -; V gene: TRBV18; J gene: TRBJ2-1; CDR3 DNA: TGTGCCAGCTCACCTTCTGAGGGGCTAAGGGAGCAGTTCTTC; CDR3 protein: CASSPSEGLREQFF
D gene: -; clone size: -; V gene: TRBV6-5; J gene: TRBJ2-3; CDR3 DNA: TGTGCCAGCAGGGTAACGGTCCACACAGATACGCAGTATTTT; CDR3 protein: CASRVTVHTDTQYF
D gene: -; clone size: few; V gene: TRBV9; J gene: TRBJ2-5; CDR3 DNA: TGTGCCAGCAGCGTCCGGGTTCAAGAGACCCAGTACTTC; CDR3 protein: CASSVRVQETQYF
D gene: -; clone size: -; V gene: TRBV7-9; J gene: TRBJ2-3; CDR3 DNA: TGTGCCAGCAGCTCGGGACACTCTAGCACAGATACGCAGTATTTT; CDR3 protein: CASSSGHSSTDTQYF
D gene: -; clone size: -; V gene: TRBV5-1; J gene: TRBJ1-1; CDR3 DNA: TGCGCCAGCAAATACGGACACTTGAACACTGAAGCTTTCTTT; CDR3 protein: CASKYGHLNTEAFF
D gene: TRBD2; clone size: few; V gene: TRBV5-5; J gene: TRBJ2-3; CDR3 DNA: TGTGCCAGCAGCTTGCTATTGACTAGCGGGACCACAGATACGCAGTATTTT; CDR3 protein: CASSLLLTSGTTDTQYF
D gene: -; clone size: few; V gene: TRBV20-1; J gene: TRBJ2-1; CDR3 DNA: TGCAGTCCACCCAATGAGCAGTTCTTC; CDR3 protein: CSPPNEQFF
D gene: TRBD1; clone size: -; V gene: TRBV2; J gene: TRBJ1-5; CDR3 DNA: TGTGCCAGCAGGGGACAGGGGGCCCTACGCAATCAGCCCCAGCATTTT; CDR3 protein: CASRGQGALRNQPQHF
D gene: -; clone size: few; V gene: TRBV20-1; J gene: TRBJ1-1; CDR3 DNA: TGCAGTGCTAGAGATCAGCCCAGGGAGAACACTGAAGCTTTCTTT; CDR3 protein: CSARDQPRENTEAFF
D gene: TRBD2; clone size: few; V gene: TRBV15; J gene: TRBJ2-2; CDR3 DNA: TGTGCCACCAACGGCGGGAGGGTTAACACCGGGGAGCTGTTTTTT; CDR3 protein: CATNGGRVNTGELFF
D gene: TRBD1; clone size: few; V gene: TRBV3-1; J gene: TRBJ1-1; CDR3 DNA: TGTGCCAGCAGCCCACGCCCAGGGGGTAGGACTGAAGCTTTCTTT; CDR3 protein: CASSPRPGGRTEAFF
D gene: -; clone size: -; V gene: TRBV7-9; J gene: TRBJ1-1; CDR3 DNA: TGTGCCAGCAGCTCCTGGCGGGGGGACGAAGCTTTCTTT; CDR3 protein: CASSSWRGDEAFF
D gene: -; clone size: -; V gene: TRBV7-2; J gene: TRBJ2-5; CDR3 DNA: TGTGCCAGCACAGGGGGACTAGTCGAGACCCAGTACTTC; CDR3 protein: CASTGGLVETQYF
D gene: TRBD1; clone size: -; V gene: TRBV5-4; J gene: TRBJ2-1; CDR3 DNA: TGTGCCAGCAGAAAACAGGGACAGGTGTACAATGAGCAGTTCTTC; CDR3 protein: CASRKQGQVYNEQFF
D gene: -; clone size: -; V gene: TRBV20-1; J gene: TRBJ1-2; CDR3 DNA: TGCAGTGCTAGAGACAGGGGTAACTATGGCTACACCTTC; CDR3 protein: CSARDRGNYGYTF
D gene: -; clone size: -; V gene: TRBV12-3/TRBV12-4; J gene: TRBJ2-3; CDR3 DNA: TGTGCCTACATCCGGTTAGCGGCCCGCACAGATACGCAGTATTTT; CDR3 protein: CAYIRLAARTDTQYF
D gene: -; clone size: -; V gene: TRBV19; J gene: TRBJ2-7; CDR3 DNA: TGTGCCAGTAGTAATGGACAGACCTACGAGCAGTACTTC; CDR3 protein: CASSNGQTYEQYF
D gene: -; clone size: few; V gene: TRBV6-5; J gene: TRBJ1-2; CDR3 DNA: TGTGCCAGCAGCCCTCGGGAACGCTATGGCTACACCTTC; CDR3 protein: CASSPRERYGYTF
D gene: -; clone size: once; V gene: TRBV7-9; J gene: TRBJ2-7; CDR3 DNA: TGTGCCAGCAGCCGTACAGTGTACGAGCAGTACTTC; CDR3 protein: CASSRTVYEQYF
D gene: TRBD1; clone size: -; V gene: TRBV19; J gene: TRBJ1-1; CDR3 DNA: TGTGCCAGTAGTATACGGGACAGGGGAGGCTATGAAGCTTTCTTT; CDR3 protein: CASSIRDRGGYEAFF
D gene: -; clone size: many; V gene: TRBV20-1; J gene: TRBJ2-2; CDR3 DNA: TGCAGTGCTAGATACAGGACAGCCGGGGAGCTGTTTTTT; CDR3 protein: CSARYRTAGELFF
D gene: -; clone size: -; V gene: TRBV24-1; J gene: TRBJ1-1; CDR3 DNA: TGTGCCACCAGTGATTTCACAGGGAAAGGCGAAGCTTTCTTT; CDR3 protein: CATSDFTGKGEAFF
D gene: TRBD1; clone size: -; V gene: TRBV12-3/TRBV12-4; J gene: TRBJ2-2; CDR3 DNA: TGTGCCAGCAGTCCGGATGGACAGGGCGTACACGGGGAGCTGTTTTTT; CDR3 protein: CASSPDGQGVHGELFF
D gene: -; clone size: -; V gene: TRBV28; J gene: TRBJ2-3; CDR3 DNA: TGTGCCAGCAATTCTCCGACGAGACTCACAGATACGCAGTATTTT; CDR3 protein: CASNSPTRLTDTQYF
D gene: TRBD1; clone size: -; V gene: TRBV19; J gene: TRBJ2-2; CDR3 DNA: TGTGCCAGTAGTGCCTCGGGACAGGGGGCAACCGGGGAGCTGTTTTTT; CDR3 protein: CASSASGQGATGELFF
D gene: -; clone size: few; V gene: TRBV7-9; J gene: TRBJ2-5; CDR3 DNA: TGTGCCAGCAGCGACCCCTTCGGCAGGGGGGGATACTTC; CDR3 protein: CASSDPFGRGGYF
D gene: -; clone size: once; V gene: TRBV9; J gene: TRBJ2-1; CDR3 DNA: TGTGCCAGCAGCCCCTCACCTCCGGCGTATGAGCAGTTCTTC; CDR3 protein: CASSPSPPAYEQFF
D gene: -; clone size: few; V gene: TRBV7-9; J gene: TRBJ2-5; CDR3 DNA: TGTGCCAGCAGCTTGTTCCAAGAGACCCAGTACTTC; CDR3 protein: CASSLFQETQYF
D gene: TRBD2; clone size: many; V gene: TRBV6-5; J gene: TRBJ2-1; CDR3 DNA: TGTGCCAGCACGGATAGCGGGGATAGCTCCTACAATGAGCAGTTCTTC; CDR3 protein: CASTDSGDSSYNEQFF
D gene: -; clone size: few; V gene: TRBV5-1; J gene: TRBJ2-1; CDR3 DNA: TGCGCCAGCAGCTTGGTGTTTGTCAGGGGGGGCGAGCGGGAGACCCTAAAACAGTTCTTC; CDR3 protein: CASSLVFVRGGERETLKQFF
D gene: -; clone size: few; V gene: TRBV11-2; J gene: TRBJ2-2; CDR3 DNA: TGTGCCAGCAGCCCCGGTAGTGCCGGGGAGCTGTTTTTT; CDR3 protein: CASSPGSAGELFF
D gene: -; clone size: once; V gene: TRBV5-1; J gene: TRBJ1-1; CDR3 DNA: TGCGCCAGCAGCCCCGTGACAGTGAACACTGAAGCTTTCTTT; CDR3 protein: CASSPVTVNTEAFF
D gene: TRBD2; clone size: -; V gene: TRBV9; J gene: TRBJ2-3; CDR3 DNA: TGTGCCAGCAGCGGGCGGGGACTAGCGGTTACAGATACGCAGTATTTT; CDR3 protein: CASSGRGLAVTDTQYF
D gene: -; clone size: -; V gene: TRBV4-1; J gene: TRBJ1-5; CDR3 DNA: TGCGCCAGCAGCCAAGCCTCGGACATCTACAATCAGCCCCAGCATTTT; CDR3 protein: CASSQASDIYNQPQHF
D gene: -; clone size: -; V gene: TRBV12-3/TRBV12-4; J gene: TRBJ1-2; CDR3 DNA: TGTGCCAGCAGTTTGGACAGCACCTATGGCTACACCTTC; CDR3 protein: CASSLDSTYGYTF
D gene: -; clone size: -; V gene: TRBV5-1; J gene: TRBJ1-1; CDR3 DNA: TGCGCCAGCAGCTTGGTACCGGGCCGTGGAAGGAACACTGAAGCTTTCTTT; CDR3 protein: CASSLVPGRGRNTEAFF
D gene: -; clone size: -; V gene: TRBV15; J gene: TRBJ2-7; CDR3 DNA: TGTGCCACCAGCAGAGAGGGTCTCCGAGGGGGCTACGAGCAGTACTTC; CDR3 protein: CATSREGLRGGYEQYF
D gene: TRBD1; clone size: few; V gene: TRBV5-1; J gene: TRBJ1-5; CDR3 DNA: TGCGCCAGCAGTTACCGGACAGGGGAACAGCCCCAGCATTTT; CDR3 protein: CASSYRTGEQPQHF
D gene: -; clone size: -; V gene: TRBV21-1; J gene: TRBJ2-7; CDR3 DNA: TGTGCCAGCACTCTTTTCGGGACCGACGGCTACGAGCAGTACTTC; CDR3 protein: CASTLFGTDGYEQYF
D gene: -; clone size: few; V gene: TRBV28; J gene: TRBJ2-4; CDR3 DNA: TGTGCCATAAATCGGAGGGGGCTAGGAAACATTCAGTACTTC; CDR3 protein: CAINRRGLGNIQYF
D gene: TRBD1; clone size: few; V gene: TRBV12-3/TRBV12-4; J gene: TRBJ1-5; CDR3 DNA: TGTGCCAGCAGTCCGGGACAGCCCAACCAGCCCCAGCATTTT; CDR3 protein: CASSPGQPNQPQHF
D gene: TRBD1; clone size: -; V gene: TRBV5-4; J gene: TRBJ2-6; CDR3 DNA: TGTGCCAGCAGCTTGGCAGGGGGAGCGTGGGGGGCCAACGTCCTGACTTTC; CDR3 protein: CASSLAGGAWGANVLTF
D gene: -; clone size: -; V gene: TRBV3-1; J gene: TRBJ1-1; CDR3 DNA: TGTGCCAGCAGCCAAGGCAGGGGCCGGAACACTGAAGCTTTCTTT; CDR3 protein: CASSQGRGRNTEAFF
D gene: -; clone size: -; V gene: TRBV27; J gene: TRBJ2-7; CDR3 DNA: TGTGCCAGCAGTTTATCTGGAGGGGCGGTTGTTTCCTACGAGCAGTACTTC; CDR3 protein: CASSLSGGAVVSYEQYF
D gene: -; clone size: many; V gene: TRBV11-2; J gene: TRBJ2-3; CDR3 DNA: TGTGCCAGCAGTTACCATACAGATACGCAGTATTTT; CDR3 protein: CASSYHTDTQYF
D gene: -; clone size: once; V gene: TRBV19; J gene: TRBJ2-7; CDR3 DNA: TGTGCCAGTAGTCTCGCCCCGACTAGTGGCGAGCAGTACTTC; CDR3 protein: CASSLAPTSGEQYF